These T cell receptor beta chains were read from a single sample in a study of cytomegalovirus exposure and HLA in healthy donors. Here immunoSEQ multiplex PCR was the method, and the copy in TCRdb shows in-frame clones only, minus some. The data contain about 200,000 clones, 60% to 80% of them singletons. Sequencing input: PBMCs. All receptors derive from a woman aged 25 to 39 in good health and CMV-seropositive. CDR3s include the opening cysteine and the closing phenylalanine or tryptophan. The D gene is left open where the match is weak. Part of the rows lack a size; the others show once, few, many or a class for expanded clones.

size	V	J	D	DNA	CDR3
.	TRBV2	TRBJ2-7	TRBD1	TGTGCCAGCAGTGTGGAGACAGGGGTCCCCGAGCAGTACTTC	CASSVETGVPEQYF
once	TRBV28	TRBJ1-2	.	TGTGCCAGCACCACAACAGATTATGGCTACACCTTC	CASTTTDYGYTF
.	TRBV7-2	TRBJ2-1	TRBD1	TGTGCCAGCAGCCTCGACAGGGTGTCCTACAATGAGCAGTTCTTC	CASSLDRVSYNEQFF
.	TRBV30	TRBJ1-1	.	TGTGCCTGGAGTGTATATACAGGGAACACTGAAGCTTTCTTT	CAWSVYTGNTEAFF
.	TRBV19	TRBJ2-2	.	TGTGCCAGTAGTATAAATGCCGGGAGCTACACCGGGGAGCTGTTTTTT	CASSINAGSYTGELFF
.	TRBV5-1	TRBJ2-3	TRBD2	TGCGCCAGCAGCTTAGCGGGAGGAGACACAGATACGCAGTATTTT	CASSLAGGDTDTQYF
.	TRBV5-1	TRBJ1-1	.	TGCGCCAGCAGGGAACAGGGAGAGGGCACTGAAGCTTTCTTT	CASREQGEGTEAFF
.	TRBV20-1	TRBJ2-1	TRBD1	TGCAGTGCTAGGGACAGGGAAAAGCAGTTCTTC	CSARDREKQFF
.	TRBV11-2	TRBJ2-2	.	TGTGCCAGCAGCTTAGTACGGGGAACCGGGGAGCTGTTTTTT	CASSLVRGTGELFF
few	TRBV15	TRBJ1-5	TRBD1	TGTGCCACCAGCGACAGGGTTCAGCCCCAGCATTTT	CATSDRVQPQHF
once	TRBV7-9	TRBJ2-2	.	TGTGCCAGCAGCTTGATTAGCCCCTCGAACACCGGGGAGCTGTTTTTT	CASSLISPSNTGELFF
.	TRBV4-2	TRBJ1-2	TRBD1	TGTGCCAGCAGCCTAACCGGGACAGGGGATTATTATGGCTACACCTTC	CASSLTGTGDYYGYTF
.	TRBV7-6	TRBJ2-3	TRBD2	TGTGCCAGCAGCCTCGGGACTAGCGGAAGCACAGATACGCAGTATTTT	CASSLGTSGSTDTQYF
.	TRBV4-2	TRBJ2-5	.	TGTGCCAGCAGCCAAGAGTCACAGTTCCAAGAGACCCAGTACTTC	CASSQESQFQETQYF
few	TRBV5-6	TRBJ2-7	.	TGTGCCAGCTGGGCCTGGCTGGGAGAATCCTACGAGCAGTACTTC	CASWAWLGESYEQYF
.	TRBV29-1	TRBJ2-3	.	TGCAGCGGGTCCCCAAGCGGGCCAATCACAGATACGCAGTATTTT	CSGSPSGPITDTQYF
.	TRBV11-2	TRBJ2-3	TRBD2	TGTGCCAGCACCAGGGGACTAGCGGGCACAGATACGCAGTATTTT	CASTRGLAGTDTQYF
.	TRBV5-1	TRBJ2-7	TRBD2	TGCGCCAGCAGCAGCGCGGGGGGCTCCTACGAGCAGTACTTC	CASSSAGGSYEQYF
.	TRBV2	TRBJ2-1	.	TGTGCCAGCAGCGACGACAGACCCAATGAGCAGTTCTTC	CASSDDRPNEQFF
.	TRBV27	TRBJ2-5	.	TGTGCCAGCAGCCCCGGAGATGTCGAGACCCAGTACTTC	CASSPGDVETQYF
.	TRBV20-1	TRBJ1-2	.	TGCAGTGCGGACACCAATGGCTACACCTTC	CSADTNGYTF
once	TRBV11-1	TRBJ2-5	TRBD1	TGTGCCAGCAGCTTAGGGACAGGAGGTGTTGGCCAAGAGACCCAGTACTTC	CASSLGTGGVGQETQYF
once	TRBV6-5	TRBJ2-4	.	TGTGCCAGCAGTCCCGGGGTGGGGGCCAAAAACATTCAGTACTTC	CASSPGVGAKNIQYF
.	TRBV5-1	TRBJ2-1	.	TGCGCCAGCAGCTTGTCCGGGAGTGTCTACAATGAGCAGTTCTTC	CASSLSGSVYNEQFF
.	TRBV6-5	TRBJ2-7	TRBD2	TGTGCCAGCCGCCGGGGGGGTGCCTACGAGCAGTACTTC	CASRRGGAYEQYF
once	TRBV2	TRBJ2-6	.	TGTGCCAGCAGTGAAGTATCTGGGGCCAACGTCCTGACTTTC	CASSEVSGANVLTF
few	TRBV4-2	TRBJ2-1	.	TGTGCCAGCAGCCAAGAGGGCCTCAATGAGCAGTTCTTC	CASSQEGLNEQFF
.	TRBV7-9	TRBJ1-1	TRBD1	TGTGCCAGCAGCAAGACAGGGGCCGGCGGCACTGAAGCTTTCTTT	CASSKTGAGGTEAFF
.	TRBV2	TRBJ1-4	TRBD1	TGTGCCAGCAGACAGGGGTATGAAAAACTGTTTTTT	CASRQGYEKLFF
.	TRBV9	TRBJ1-1	.	TGTGCCAGCAGCAAACGAGAAGTTATGAACACTGAAGCTTTCTTT	CASSKREVMNTEAFF
once	TRBV7-6	TRBJ2-3	.	TGTGCCAGCAGCTTAGCGTCGCGCCTACAGTCAGATACGCAGTATTTT	CASSLASRLQSDTQYF
.	TRBV5-1	TRBJ1-1	TRBD1	TGCGCCAGCAGAAACGACAGGGTGGCTGAAGCTTTCTTT	CASRNDRVAEAFF
.	TRBV5-1	TRBJ2-3	.	TGCGCCAGCCATCCCGGAGGGGGCGAAGATACGCAGTATTTT	CASHPGGGEDTQYF
.	TRBV6-6	TRBJ2-5	.	TGTGCCAGCAGTAATTCTCGGGGGATTGGAGAGACCCAGTACTTC	CASSNSRGIGETQYF
.	TRBV7-3	TRBJ2-2	TRBD2	TGTGCCAGCAGCTTAGACCGGGGGGGAGACACCGGGGAGCTGTTTTTT	CASSLDRGGDTGELFF
.	TRBV4-3	TRBJ2-7	TRBD2	TGCGCCAGCAGCCAAGATGTGGGGAGGGTCTACGAGCAGTACTTC	CASSQDVGRVYEQYF
.	TRBV4-1	TRBJ2-5	TRBD1	TGCGCCAGCAGCCACACACAGGGGGGAGAGACCCAGTACTTC	CASSHTQGGETQYF
.	TRBV4-3	TRBJ2-2	.	TGCGCCAGCAGCCAAGATTCCGGGACTGAGACCGGGGAGCTGTTTTTT	CASSQDSGTETGELFF
few	TRBV5-6	TRBJ2-2	TRBD1	TGTGCCAGCAGGGGGACAGGGGTATCCGGGGAGCTGTTTTTT	CASRGTGVSGELFF
.	TRBV5-1	TRBJ2-2	TRBD1	TGCGCCAGCAGCTTGGGGGCAGGGGGTTTCACCGGGGAGCTGTTTTTT	CASSLGAGGFTGELFF
.	TRBV5-1	TRBJ2-7	TRBD1	TGCGCCAGCAGCTTGGGGACAGGGTACGAGCAGTACTTC	CASSLGTGYEQYF
.	TRBV28	TRBJ2-7	TRBD1	TGTGCCAGCAGTTTACGGGACAGGGTCTACGAGCAGTACTTC	CASSLRDRVYEQYF
.	TRBV6-5	TRBJ2-3	.	TGTGCCACAACAGGGTCAGATACGCAGTATTTT	CATTGSDTQYF
.	TRBV18	TRBJ1-4	.	TGTGCCAGCTCATTCGGTCTACCAACTAATGAAAAACTGTTTTTT	CASSFGLPTNEKLFF
.	TRBV18	TRBJ2-5	.	TGTGCCAGCTCCCCAGGACAGAAAGAGACCCAGTACTTC	CASSPGQKETQYF
.	TRBV5-1	TRBJ2-7	.	TGCGCCAGCAGCTTGCTCGACGGGAGCTTATACGAGCAGTACTTC	CASSLLDGSLYEQYF
few	TRBV6-5	TRBJ2-1	.	TGTGCCAGCAGTTACGGGCAGGGTCAGTTCTTC	CASSYGQGQFF
.	TRBV5-1	TRBJ1-1	.	TGCGCCAGCAGTGTGGGGGGATTGGGAAACACTGAAGCTTTCTTT	CASSVGGLGNTEAFF
.	TRBV2	TRBJ2-3	TRBD2	TGTGCCAGCAGTGTAACTAGCGGCACAGATACGCAGTATTTT	CASSVTSGTDTQYF